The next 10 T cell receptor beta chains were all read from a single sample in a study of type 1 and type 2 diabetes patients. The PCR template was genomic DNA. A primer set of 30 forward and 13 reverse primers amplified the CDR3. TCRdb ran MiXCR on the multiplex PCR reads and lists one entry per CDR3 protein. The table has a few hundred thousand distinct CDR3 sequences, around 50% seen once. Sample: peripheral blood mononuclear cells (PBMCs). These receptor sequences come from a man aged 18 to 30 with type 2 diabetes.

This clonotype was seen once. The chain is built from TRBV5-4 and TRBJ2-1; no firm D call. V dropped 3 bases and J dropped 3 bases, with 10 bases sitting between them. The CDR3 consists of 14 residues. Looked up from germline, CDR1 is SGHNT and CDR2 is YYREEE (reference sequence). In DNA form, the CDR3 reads TGTGCCAGCAGCTGGGATCATCGCTACAATGAGCAGTTCTTC. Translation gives CASSWDHRYNEQFF.

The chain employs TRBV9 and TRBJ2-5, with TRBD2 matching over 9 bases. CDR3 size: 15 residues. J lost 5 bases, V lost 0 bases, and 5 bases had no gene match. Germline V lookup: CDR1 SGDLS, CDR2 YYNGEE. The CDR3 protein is CASSVDPSGMETQYF. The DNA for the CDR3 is TGTGCCAGCAGCGTAGACCCTAGCGGGATGGAGACCCAGTACTTC.

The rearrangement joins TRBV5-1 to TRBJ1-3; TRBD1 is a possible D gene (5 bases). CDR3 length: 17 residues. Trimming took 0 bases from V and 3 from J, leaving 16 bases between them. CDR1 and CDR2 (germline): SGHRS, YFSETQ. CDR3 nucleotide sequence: TGCGCCAGCAGCTTGGCCGGGGGGGAAGTGAATGGAAACACCATATATTTT. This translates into CASSLAGGEVNGNTIYF.

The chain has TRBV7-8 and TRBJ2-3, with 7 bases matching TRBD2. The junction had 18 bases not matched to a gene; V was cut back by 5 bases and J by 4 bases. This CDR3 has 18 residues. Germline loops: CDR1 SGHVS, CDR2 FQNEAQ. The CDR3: CASSNRLGGSRLADTQYF. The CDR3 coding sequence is TGTGCCAGCAGCAACCGACTAGGCGGGAGTCGATTAGCAGATACGCAGTATTTT.

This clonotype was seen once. The CDR3 bases are TGTGCCAGCACCTATACAGACGGGGAGCTGTTTTTT. Its translation: CASTYTDGELFF. The gene calls are TRBV5-5 and TRBJ2-2; D is ambiguous. Germline-derived CDR1 and CDR2 are SGHKS and YYEKEE (reference sequence). This CDR3 is 12 amino acids long. V lost 6 bases and J lost 7, with 10 bases in between.

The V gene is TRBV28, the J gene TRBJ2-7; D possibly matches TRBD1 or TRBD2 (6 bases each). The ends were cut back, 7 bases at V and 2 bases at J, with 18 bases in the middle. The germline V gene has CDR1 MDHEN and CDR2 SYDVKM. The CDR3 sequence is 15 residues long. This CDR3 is CASTSRGTPTYEQYF. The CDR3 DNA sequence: TGTGCCAGCACCTCCCGCGGGACACCGACCTACGAGCAGTACTTC.

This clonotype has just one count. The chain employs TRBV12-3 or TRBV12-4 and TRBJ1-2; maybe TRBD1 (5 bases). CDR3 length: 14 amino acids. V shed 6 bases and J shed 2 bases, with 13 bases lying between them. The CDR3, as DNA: TGTGCCAGCAGGACTTCGGGACCGAACTATGGCTACACCTTC. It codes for CASRTSGPNYGYTF.

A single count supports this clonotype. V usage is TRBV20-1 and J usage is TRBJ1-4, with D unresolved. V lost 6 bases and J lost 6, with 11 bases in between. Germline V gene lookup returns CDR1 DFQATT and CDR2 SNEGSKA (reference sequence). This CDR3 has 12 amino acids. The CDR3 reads CSALSGDEKLFF. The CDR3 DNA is TGCAGTGCCCTCTCCGGGGATGAAAAACTGTTTTTT.

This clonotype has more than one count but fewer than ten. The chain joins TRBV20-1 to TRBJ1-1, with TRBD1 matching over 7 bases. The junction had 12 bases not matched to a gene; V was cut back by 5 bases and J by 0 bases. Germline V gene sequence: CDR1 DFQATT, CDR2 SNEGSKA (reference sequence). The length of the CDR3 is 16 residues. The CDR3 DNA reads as TGCAGTGCTCCCAAACAACAGACAGGGTTGAACACTGAAGCTTTCTTT. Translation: CSAPKQQTGLNTEAFF.

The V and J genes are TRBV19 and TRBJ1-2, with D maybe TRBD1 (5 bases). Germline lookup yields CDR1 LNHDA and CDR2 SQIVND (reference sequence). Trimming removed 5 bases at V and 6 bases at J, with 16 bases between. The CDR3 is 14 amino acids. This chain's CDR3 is CASSEARQGHGYTF. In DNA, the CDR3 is TGTGCCAGTAGTGAAGCGCGGCAGGGCCATGGCTACACCTTC.